What follows describes a single T cell receptor beta chain. Antigen specificity is unknown. This sample was included in a study of cytomegalovirus exposure and HLA in healthy donors. Study context: Researchers previously reported finding about 110 million unique TCR beta sequences from 170 million or so T cells.

V was trimmed by 0 bases and J by 4 bases, leaving 12 bases between them. CDR1 is SGHRS, CDR2 YFSETQ, per germline. This CDR3 has 15 amino acids. PCR employed 60 Vbeta and 13 Jbeta primers. Only in-frame clones appear in the TCRdb table, and some are missing; sequencing was by immunoSEQ multiplex PCR. The sample lists about 150,000 clones, roughly 84% occurring once. Study results and caveats: Generally TCR sequences proved uncommon, though certain public TCRs appeared in numerous donors. Reports described diagnosis of cytomegalovirus status by the classifier as highly specific and sensitive. In a later analysis, TCR beta V- and J-gene trimming was associated with a missense DCLRE1C variant.

Sequencing was done on a sample of PBMCs. The chain recombines TRBV5-1 with TRBJ2-3, with a possible D match to TRBD2 (5 bases). This TCR was sampled from a young woman in good health and CMV-seronegative. CDR3 sequence (DNA): TGCGCCAGCAGCTTGGCCGGGATTGGTGCAGATACGCAGTATTTT. It encodes CASSLAGIGADTQYF.